Sequencing of this T cell receptor beta chain was carried out in a study of CXCR3-negative and CXCR3-positive naive CD8 T cells. Looking at the study overall: With about 1.5 +/- 0.3 million reads per library, the TRB reads numbered some 130 million in total. Overall study findings and caveats: Naive cells used TRBV-TRBJ genes in much the same way whether CXCR3-negative or CXCR3-positive; memory cells did not. Greater hydrophobicity was found in TRB CDR3s of CXCR3-positive naive cells than of CXCR3-negative naive cells. Comparably high diversity was seen in both naive subsets, and much lower diversity in memory CD8+ cells.

CD45RO-CCR7+CD27+CD95- characterized naive CD8+ T cells. All TRB cDNA libraries came from 5' RACE performed with UMI labels. TCRdb reprocessed the 5' RACE reads and stores each CDR3 protein as one record, lacking DNA. The specimen's table records 130,000 to 150,000 distinct CDR3 sequences. Notes on this clonotype: Its specificity is not known.

Germline lookup yields CDR1 MGHRA and CDR2 YSYEKL. This CDR3 has 14 amino acids. The source is a human donor in good health. Some clones in this sample may be carry-over from other donors' samples. The V call is TRBV4-1, the J call TRBJ2-7; TCRdb calls TRBD1, which cannot be checked without DNA. The sample taken for sequencing was naive CXCR3+ CD8+ T cells from blood. The subset: CD45RO-CCR7+CD27+CD95- naive CD8+ T cells expressing CXCR3 (TNR3+). CDR3: CASSQEGDGYEQYF.